These T cell receptor beta chains were read from a single sample in a study of siplizumab effects on memory and regulatory T cells. Clones were sequenced by immunoSEQ multiplex PCR, and TCRdb holds only the in-frame ones, with some missing. The data show approximately 16,000 clones, 40% to 45% seen once. Their recognized antigens are unknown. Material for sequencing was CFSE-low (dividing) CD4+ T cells sorted from an allogeneic mixed lymphocyte reaction. These receptors all come from a human donor in good health; the cells came from an allogeneic mixed lymphocyte reaction. Some clones in this sample may be carry-over from other donors' samples. Both conserved end residues are part of each CDR3. The D gene is left open where the match is weak. Some rows have no size entry. The others give once, few or many, or a class for an expanded clone.

clone_size,j_call,d_call,v_call,cdr3_nt,cdr3_aa
NA,TRBJ2-5,TRBD1,TRBV9,TGTGCCAGCAGCGCTGGACAGGGGGTTCCAGAGACCCAGTACTTC,CASSAGQGVPETQYF
NA,TRBJ2-3,NA,TRBV5-4,TGTGCCAGCAGCCCCCCGGGGTATACGCAGTATTTT,CASSPPGYTQYF
NA,TRBJ2-1,TRBD2,TRBV9,TGTGCCAGCAGCGAGACTAGCGGGGTACATTTGGGGCAGTTCTTC,CASSETSGVHLGQFF
few,TRBJ2-7,NA,TRBV18,TGTGCCAGCTCTCGGGACCCCCTCCCCAACGAGCAGTACTTC,CASSRDPLPNEQYF
NA,TRBJ1-1,NA,TRBV15,TGTGCCACCAGCAGAGAGCCATCAATGAACACTGAAGCTTTCTTT,CATSREPSMNTEAFF
NA,TRBJ1-1,TRBD1,TRBV23-1,TGCGCCAGCAGCCCCCCAGGGGGCACTGAAGCTTTCTTT,CASSPPGGTEAFF
medium-sized,TRBJ2-7,TRBD1,TRBV2,TGTGCCAGCACTTTAGGACAGGGGACCTTTTACGAGCAGTACTTC,CASTLGQGTFYEQYF
NA,TRBJ2-7,NA,TRBV19,TGTGCCAGTAGTATCGGGCGGGGCCAGCAGTACTTC,CASSIGRGQQYF
NA,TRBJ1-1,TRBD1,TRBV10-3,TGTGCCATCAGTGAGTCTTTCAGGGGGCCCGCTGAAGCTTTCTTT,CAISESFRGPAEAFF
few,TRBJ2-3,TRBD1,TRBV27,TGTGCCAGCAGTTCCAGGACAGGGCCAGATACGCAGTATTTT,CASSSRTGPDTQYF
NA,TRBJ1-1,NA,TRBV6-1,TGTGCCAGCAGTGAATCAGTCCTGAACACTGAAGCTTTCTTT,CASSESVLNTEAFF
NA,TRBJ2-1,NA,TRBV7-2,TGTGCCAGCAGCTTCCGGGACCTCGAGGGCGGGCAGTTCTTC,CASSFRDLEGGQFF
NA,TRBJ1-3,NA,TRBV19,TGTGCCAGTAGTATAGATCGGGGACATTCGAACACCATATATTTT,CASSIDRGHSNTIYF
few,TRBJ2-1,TRBD1,TRBV19,TGTGCCAGTAGACCCCTGGGACAGGGAAACAATGAGCAGTTCTTC,CASRPLGQGNNEQFF
few,TRBJ2-5,TRBD1,TRBV4-1,TGCGCCAGCAGCCGAGACACAGGGGTCGATGGGACCCAGTACTTC,CASSRDTGVDGTQYF
few,TRBJ2-2,NA,TRBV27,TGTGCCAGCAGTCGGGGCCTAACACGCTTAGCCGGGGAGCTGTTTTTT,CASSRGLTRLAGELFF
few,TRBJ2-7,NA,TRBV7-6,TGTGCCAGCAGCTTAGGGCACGGTTTCTACGAGCAGTACTTC,CASSLGHGFYEQYF
NA,TRBJ2-1,NA,TRBV5-1,TGCGCCAGCAGCTTGGTTTTAGCTGTGTCCTACAATGAGCAGTTCTTC,CASSLVLAVSYNEQFF
few,TRBJ1-1,NA,TRBV18,TGTGCCAGCTCCGTACAGGGTAACACTGAAGCTTTCTTT,CASSVQGNTEAFF
few,TRBJ2-7,NA,TRBV6-5,TGTGCCAGGGTGCCTGAGGCCCCAAGTCCGTACGAGCAGTACTTC,CARVPEAPSPYEQYF
NA,TRBJ2-3,TRBD2,TRBV11-2,TGTGCCAGCAGCTTAGATTTCGTTCTAGCGGGAGGTACGCAGTATTTT,CASSLDFVLAGGTQYF
NA,TRBJ1-5,NA,TRBV19,TGTGCCAGTAAAGACCACTGGGGATTGAGCAATCAGCCCCAGCATTTT,CASKDHWGLSNQPQHF
few,TRBJ2-3,NA,TRBV2,TGTGCCAGTCGTTGGGGGGGCGGGACAGATACGCAGTATTTT,CASRWGGGTDTQYF
NA,TRBJ2-2,NA,TRBV29-1,TGCAGCGTTAAGAACACCGGGGAGCTGTTTTTT,CSVKNTGELFF
NA,TRBJ2-7,TRBD2,TRBV28,TGTGCCAGCAGTTTGATAAGACTAGCGGGAGGCGAGCAGTACTTC,CASSLIRLAGGEQYF
NA,TRBJ2-7,TRBD1,TRBV7-2,TGTGCCAGCAGCTTCTCCGGGACAGCCTACGAGCAGTACTTC,CASSFSGTAYEQYF
few,TRBJ2-7,TRBD1,TRBV18,TGTGCCAGCTCACCGGACAGGGTGGGCGAGCAGTACTTC,CASSPDRVGEQYF
NA,TRBJ2-2,NA,TRBV6-7,TGTGCCAGCAGTTACCCAAGAGGAGGGAGGGGACACCGGGAGCTGTTTTTT,CASSYPRGGRGHRELFF
NA,TRBJ2-2,NA,TRBV10-3,TGTGCCATCCATCGCCGGGACACCGACACCGGGGAGCTGTTTTTT,CAIHRRDTDTGELFF
NA,TRBJ1-5,NA,TRBV6-5,TGTGCCAGCAGTTCCTCCAATAGCAATCAGCCCCAGCATTTT,CASSSSNSNQPQHF
medium-sized,TRBJ2-3,TRBD1,TRBV5-8,TGTGCCAGCAGCTTCGACAGGGGCAGAGATACGCAGTATTTT,CASSFDRGRDTQYF
NA,TRBJ1-2,NA,TRBV6-1,TGTGCCAGCACTCGGACCTTCTCTAACTATGGCTACACCTTC,CASTRTFSNYGYTF
NA,TRBJ2-1,NA,TRBV2,TGTGCCAGCAGTGCTAGGTACAATGAGCAGTTCTTC,CASSARYNEQFF
NA,TRBJ1-5,TRBD1,TRBV6-1,TGTGCCAGCAGGCCACAGGGGAATCAGCCCCAGCATTTT,CASRPQGNQPQHF
NA,TRBJ2-7,TRBD1,TRBV27,TGTGCCAGCAGGCCGGGACAGCTAGGAGAGCAGTACTTC,CASRPGQLGEQYF
medium-sized,TRBJ2-3,TRBD2,TRBV29-1,TGCAGCGTTTTGGCGAGCGGGAGGGCCGGGCGGACAGATACGCAGTATTTT,CSVLASGRAGRTDTQYF
NA,TRBJ1-1,NA,TRBV15,TGTGCCACCAGCCGTTCTCCAGACGGGGAGGGAGGGAACACTGAAGCTTTCTTT,CATSRSPDGEGGNTEAFF
few,TRBJ2-1,NA,TRBV11-3,TGTGCCAGCAGCTTAAGCGGGCTATACAATGAGCAGTTCTTC,CASSLSGLYNEQFF
medium-sized,TRBJ2-3,NA,TRBV6-4,TGTGCCAGCAGTGACTGGCCAGGAAATACGCAGTATTTT,CASSDWPGNTQYF
NA,TRBJ2-5,TRBD2,TRBV18,TGTGCCAGCTCACCAGTCACGGGAGGGCCTCGGGAGCAGTACTTC,CASSPVTGGPREQYF
NA,TRBJ1-3,NA,TRBV9,TGTGCCAGCACCCCCCGGACGGGAAACACCATATATTTT,CASTPRTGNTIYF
few,TRBJ2-1,NA,TRBV6-6,TGTGCCAGCAGTTACCCCGGACAAAAAAATGAGCAGTTCTTC,CASSYPGQKNEQFF
few,TRBJ2-6,TRBD1,TRBV9,TGTGCCAGCACTTCTAGGACAGGAGCTCTGAACGTCCTGACTTTC,CASTSRTGALNVLTF
medium-sized,TRBJ1-2,NA,TRBV30,TGTGCTTTGACGGTCCCCGCAGGGTTCTACACCTTC,CALTVPAGFYTF
NA,TRBJ2-3,TRBD2,TRBV5-4,TGTGCCAGCAGCTTGGGCGGGACTAGCGGCCGGGATACGCAGTATTTT,CASSLGGTSGRDTQYF
NA,TRBJ2-2,NA,TRBV9,TGTGCCAGCACCGAAACGAGCACCGGGGAGCTGTTTTTT,CASTETSTGELFF
NA,TRBJ1-6,NA,TRBV4-2,TGTGCCAGCAGCCAAGACCCAGCCTATAATTCACCCCTCCACTTT,CASSQDPAYNSPLHF
NA,TRBJ2-7,NA,TRBV18,TGTGCCAGCTCACCAGCAGTTAACGGGAACTACGAGCAGTACTTC,CASSPAVNGNYEQYF
NA,TRBJ2-1,TRBD2,TRBV25-1,TGTGCCAGCAGTGAATTGCTAGCGGGAGATGGTGAGCAGTTCTTC,CASSELLAGDGEQFF
NA,TRBJ2-5,TRBD2,TRBV7-9,TGTGCCAGCAGCCGCCCGGGACTAAGCGAGACCCAGTACTTC,CASSRPGLSETQYF
NA,TRBJ2-3,NA,TRBV5-1,TGCGCCAGCAGCTTGGTTTCCGTCCGGCTCACAGATACGCAGTATTTT,CASSLVSVRLTDTQYF
NA,TRBJ1-4,TRBD1,TRBV7-2,TGTGCCAGCAGCGCAGGGACAGGCCGTATTCTCGAAAAACTGTTTTTT,CASSAGTGRILEKLFF
NA,TRBJ1-3,NA,TRBV6-6,TGTGCCAGCAGTTACTTTACGCCCAGCTCTGGAAACACCATATATTTT,CASSYFTPSSGNTIYF
NA,TRBJ1-1,NA,TRBV6-6,TGTGCCAGCAGTCTACGTTGGAACACTGAAGCTTTCTTT,CASSLRWNTEAFF
medium-sized,TRBJ2-2,NA,TRBV5-6,TGTGCCAGCAGCTTGCCGGGGGCCGGGGAGCTGTTTTTT,CASSLPGAGELFF